Each of the 29 T cell receptor beta chains below was sequenced from the same sample in a study of T-cell reconstitution after alpha-beta-depleted transplantation in children. As it was prepared, the TCRbeta library received unique molecular identifiers. TCRdb recomputed calls from the PCR reads with MiXCR, one row per CDR3 protein. The sample lists approximately 350,000 distinct CDR3 sequences, about a tenth occurring once. Sequences were derived from PBMCs from the stem cell graft donor, sampled from the stem cell graft. The receptors come from a human donor who donated a stem cell graft to a child with acute lymphoblastic leukemia.

The chain carries TRBV10-3 and TRBJ2-7, with D maybe TRBD1 (6 bases). Between the trimmed V and J ends, which lost 6 bases and 3 bases, there was a span of 18 bases. This CDR3 has 15 amino acids. CDR1 ENHRY and CDR2 SYGVKD come from the germline V gene. The CDR3 spells CAIRPSRDTGYEQYF. The CDR3 DNA reads TGTGCCATCAGGCCGAGCCGGGACACCGGCTACGAGCAGTACTTC.

The sample holds a few counts of this clonotype. The chain links TRBV29-1 to TRBJ2-5, with D tentatively TRBD2 (6 bases). Germline CDR1 is SQVTM and CDR2 is ANQGSEA. This CDR3 has 14 residues. V was cut by 4 bases and J by 5 bases, with 17 bases left in between. This chain's CDR3 is CSVARGAGRETQYF. CDR3 sequence (DNA): TGCAGCGTTGCCCGCGGGGCAGGTCGGGAGACCCAGTACTTC.

This clonotype turned up a few times. This chain uses TRBV20-1 with TRBJ2-5; 7 bases align to TRBD1. Germline V gene data show CDR1 as DFQATT and CDR2 as SNEGSKA (reference sequence). The CDR3 is 14 amino acids. Trimming at V came to 5 bases and at J to 3 bases, leaving 9 bases not matched to a gene. CDR3 sequence: CSADGQAAKETQYF. The CDR3 nucleotides are TGCAGTGCTGATGGACAGGCGGCTAAAGAGACCCAGTACTTC.

J is TRBJ2-2 and V is TRBV12-3 or TRBV12-4, with 11 bases matching TRBD2. This CDR3 spans 17 amino acids. V was pared by 3 bases and J by 4 bases, with 7 bases of the junction left unmatched. The CDR3 spells CASSFFLAGGGTGELFF. The CDR3 coding sequence is TGTGCCAGCAGTTTCTTCCTAGCGGGAGGCGGCACCGGGGAGCTGTTTTTT.

This chain's CDR3 is CASSPPPGVYSYNEQFF. In DNA form, the CDR3 reads TGTGCCAGCAGCCCCCCCCCCGGGGTTTACTCCTACAATGAGCAGTTCTTC. This rearrangement joins TRBV7-2 to TRBJ2-1; TRBD2 might be the D (5 bases). The CDR3 is made up of 17 amino acids. Trimming removed 5 bases from V and 0 bases from J, with 17 bases in between. CDR1 is SGHTA, CDR2 FQGNSA, per germline. Variable domain in full (rest from reference TRBV7-2 and TRBJ2-1): GAGVSQSPSNKVTEKGKDVELRCDPISGHTALYWYRQSLGQGLEFLIYFQGNSAPDKSGLPSDRFSAERTGGSVSTLTIQRTQQEDSAVYLCASSPPPGVYSYNEQFFGPGTRLTVL.

This clonotype was counted at least ten times. V is TRBV5-1 and J is TRBJ2-7, with D possibly matching TRBD2 (5 bases). V was shortened by 1 base and J by 7 bases, with 9 bases between the two germline ends. Germline CDR1 reads SGHRS; CDR2 reads YFSETQ. This CDR3 has 12 residues. The CDR3 DNA is TGCGCCAGCAGCTTGACTAGGAATGAGCAGTACTTC. Protein: CASSLTRNEQYF.

V and J are TRBV29-1 and TRBJ2-1; weak D call: TRBD1 (5 bases). This CDR3 region has 12 residues. From germline, CDR1 is SQVTM and CDR2 ANQGSEA. The germline V and J ends were trimmed by 8 bases and 10 bases, with 18 bases remaining between them. The CDR3 loop is CSTPLWGNEQFF. The CDR3 nucleotides read TGCAGCACCCCTTTGTGGGGCAACGAGCAGTTCTTC.

This clonotype was seen ten or more times. The genes are TRBV12-3 or TRBV12-4 and TRBJ2-1; D is unresolved. This CDR3 region has 14 residues. Between the trimmed V and J ends, which lost 2 bases and 8 bases, there was a span of 13 bases. This chain's CDR3 is CASSLYGSDYEQFF. CDR3 in DNA: TGTGCCAGCAGTTTATATGGCAGTGACTATGAGCAGTTCTTC.

This clonotype was seen many times. CDR3 loop: CASSLMAVEGFSTDTQYF. In DNA form, the CDR3 reads TGTGCCAGCAGCTTGATGGCGGTCGAGGGATTTAGCACAGATACGCAGTATTTT. This chain uses TRBV5-5 with TRBJ2-3, with D possibly TRBD2 on 5 matching bases. The CDR3 extends over 18 amino acids. Germline V gene sequence: CDR1 SGHKS, CDR2 YYEKEE (reference sequence). Trimming took 1 base from V and 0 from J, leaving 18 bases between them.

The rearrangement links TRBV20-1 to TRBJ2-1; 8 nucleotides line up with TRBD2. The CDR3 loop spans 17 amino acids. V lost 0 bases and J lost 0; bases outside the gene matches: 7. CDR1 is DFQATT and CDR2 is SNEGSKA in the germline V gene (reference sequence). For the CDR3, the DNA is TGCAGTGCTAGAGATCCCATAGCGGGACCCTCCTACAATGAGCAGTTCTTC. Protein sequence: CSARDPIAGPSYNEQFF.

This rearrangement joins TRBV27 to TRBJ2-5; 7 bases agree with TRBD2. Germline V gene data show CDR1 as MNHEY and CDR2 as SMNVEV (reference sequence). With V trimmed by 5 bases and J by 2 bases, 8 bases remained unmatched. This CDR3 contains 15 residues. Here the CDR3 DNA reads TGTGCCAGCAGTGAGGCGGGAGATCGGCAAGAGACCCAGTACTTC. This codes for CASSEAGDRQETQYF.

The J gene is TRBJ2-3, the V gene TRBV14, with 9 positions matching TRBD2. In germline, CDR1 is SGHDN, CDR2 FVKESK. The CDR3 sequence is 16 residues long. After removal of 10 bases from V and 4 bases from J, the junction contained 15 bases not matched to a gene. The CDR3 DNA reads as TGTGCCACCCCCACCCCGAGGAGCGGGAGGTCAGATACGCAGTATTTT. Protein product: CATPTPRSGRSDTQYF.

This clonotype was seen ten or more times. The J gene is TRBJ2-1, the V gene TRBV5-1; D is unresolved. The germline V and J ends were trimmed by 3 bases and 5 bases, with 12 bases remaining between them. Germline V gene lookup returns CDR1 SGHRS and CDR2 YFSETQ. The CDR3 runs to 14 residues. The CDR3, as DNA: TGCGCCAGCAGCTCCCTTGGACCCGACAATGAGCAGTTCTTC. Encoded protein: CASSSLGPDNEQFF.

This clonotype appeared many times. The J gene is TRBJ1-1, the V gene TRBV4-3; perhaps TRBD1 as D (5 bases). Germline-derived CDR1 and CDR2 are LGHNA and YSLEER. This CDR3 comprises 14 residues. The V end was cut by 11 bases, the J end by 3 bases, with 19 bases between. The CDR3 reads CARRGGGRDTEAFF. As DNA, the CDR3 is TGCGCCCGGAGGGGTGGGGGAAGGGACACTGAAGCTTTCTTT.

The chain employs TRBV20-1 and TRBJ2-5; no clear D. CDR1 DFQATT and CDR2 SNEGSKA come from the germline V gene (reference sequence). V was trimmed by 3 bases and J by 1 base, leaving 9 bases between them. The CDR3 is 13 residues long. CDR3 bases: TGCAGTGCTAGGGTCTCGCTCCAAGAGACCCAGTACTTC. Translation gives CSARVSLQETQYF.

This rearrangement joins TRBV5-1 to TRBJ2-3; 10 bases agree with TRBD2. CDR1 is SGHRS and CDR2 is YFSETQ in the germline V gene. V trimming: 4 bases; J trimming: 1 base; junction bases outside the gene matches: 6. The CDR3 has 16 amino acids. CDR3 sequence reads: CASSIGLAVGTDTQYF. Written as DNA, the CDR3 is TGCGCCAGCAGCATCGGACTAGCGGTCGGCACAGATACGCAGTATTTT.

The table lists this clonotype with a few counts. The chain is built from TRBV6-5 and TRBJ1-5; D unresolved. The germline CDR1 and CDR2 sequences are MNHEY and SVGAGI. Trimming pared 1 base from V and 6 bases from J, leaving 10 bases between. CDR3 length: 14 residues. For the CDR3, the DNA is TGTGCCAGCAGTTACTGGGGTGCCGGTCAGCCCCAGCATTTT. This encodes CASSYWGAGQPQHF.

This clonotype has just a few counts. V usage is TRBV19 and J usage is TRBJ2-2, with 10 bases fitting TRBD2. V lost 3 bases and J lost 3; bases outside the gene matches: 1. This CDR3 has 15 residues. The V gene's germline CDR1 is LNHDA and CDR2 SQIVND (reference sequence). The CDR3 DNA follows: TGTGCCAGTAGTATGCTAGCGGGAGACACCGGGGAGCTGTTTTTT. It encodes CASSMLAGDTGELFF.

There are a few counts of this clonotype. The chain is built from TRBV4-1 and TRBJ2-7; D gene ambiguous. Trimming took 6 bases from V and 3 from J, leaving 12 bases between them. The V gene's germline CDR1 is MGHRA and CDR2 YSYEKL. The CDR3 length is 13 residues. The CDR3 is CASRAGPDYEQYF. CDR3 bases: TGCGCCAGCAGGGCCGGACCCGACTACGAGCAGTACTTC.

This clonotype turned up a few times. This rearrangement joins TRBV19 to TRBJ2-1; D possibly matches TRBD1 or TRBD2 (5 bases each). The CDR3 runs 16 residues. CDR1 and CDR2 from the germline V gene are LNHDA and SQIVND (reference sequence). V shed 5 bases and J shed 4 bases, with 18 bases lying between them. The CDR3 loop is CASSLSTGPPYNEQFF. For the CDR3, the DNA is TGTGCCAGTAGTCTGTCAACGGGACCCCCTTACAATGAGCAGTTCTTC.

This clonotype has only a few counts. This chain links TRBV7-2 with TRBJ2-5, with a tentative D call TRBD2 (6 bases). V was shortened by 5 bases and J by 1 base, with 11 bases between the two germline ends. Germline V CDR1 and CDR2: SGHTA, FQGNSA. This CDR3 is built from 14 residues. The CDR3 sequence is CASSVGGVQETQYF. The CDR3 coding sequence is TGTGCCAGCAGCGTCGGAGGGGTCCAAGAGACCCAGTACTTC. The variable domain in full, completed from reference TRBV7-2 and TRBJ2-5, reads GAGVSQSPSNKVTEKGKDVELRCDPISGHTALYWYRQSLGQGLEFLIYFQGNSAPDKSGLPSDRFSAERTGGSVSTLTIQRTQQEDSAVYLCASSVGGVQETQYFGPGTRLLVL.

This clonotype appeared a few times. The rearrangement links TRBV20-1 to TRBJ2-7, with 8 positions matching TRBD1. CDR3 length equals 15 residues. J lost 0 bases, V lost 2 bases, and 6 bases had no gene match. CDR1 and CDR2 (germline): DFQATT, SNEGSKA (reference sequence). CDR3 protein: CSARQGQGYSYEQYF. The CDR3 DNA follows: TGCAGTGCTAGACAAGGACAGGGCTACTCCTACGAGCAGTACTTC.

The chain uses TRBV27 and TRBJ2-1; TRBD2 matches at 10 bases. Per germline, CDR1 MNHEY and CDR2 SMNVEV (reference sequence). CDR3 length: 18 residues. The ends lost 5 bases at V and 2 bases at J; junction bases unmatched: 12. The CDR3 coding sequence is TGTGCCAGCAGTACTAGGACTAGCGGAGTCCATACCTACAATGAGCAGTTCTTC. This codes for CASSTRTSGVHTYNEQFF.

In regard to this clonotype: The junction shows a germline mismatch at one end, possibly a read error. The chain links TRBV7-2 to TRBJ2-1; 9 nucleotides agree with TRBD2. CDR3 size: 14 residues. The germline CDR1 and CDR2 sequences are SGHTA and FQGNSA. CDR3 loop: CASTLAGAGYEQFF. The CDR3 DNA follows: TGTGCCAGCACCTTAGCGGGAGCGGGGTATGAGCAGTTCTTC. The full variable domain, rest sourced from reference TRBV7-2 and TRBJ2-1, is GAGVSQSPSNKVTEKGKDVELRCDPISGHTALYWYRQSLGQGLEFLIYFQGNSAPDKSGLPSDRFSAERTGGSVSTLTIQRTQQEDSAVYLCASTLAGAGYEQFFGPGTRLTVL.

The chain links TRBV11-2 to TRBJ2-7; TRBD2 matches 13 bases. The J segment lost 4 bases and the V segment lost 3 bases, leaving 3 bases of the junction unmatched. Per germline, CDR1 SGHAT and CDR2 FQNNGV. This CDR3 has 15 residues. The DNA for the CDR3 is TGTGCCAGCAGCTTGGGACTAGCGGGACGGTACGAGCAGTACTTC. It codes for CASSLGLAGRYEQYF.

This clonotype appeared many times. The J gene is TRBJ2-7, the V gene TRBV20-1; D perhaps matches TRBD1 (6 bases). This CDR3 has 14 amino acids. Germline V lookup: CDR1 DFQATT, CDR2 SNEGSKA (reference sequence). Trimming pared 4 bases from V and 3 bases from J, leaving 16 bases between. The CDR3 DNA follows: TGCAGTGCTACACCGGCACAGGGCGTCTACGAGCAGTACTTC. Encoded protein: CSATPAQGVYEQYF.

This clonotype was counted ten times or more. V is TRBV27 and J is TRBJ2-5, with TRBD1 matching over 9 bases. CDR1 is MNHEY, CDR2 SMNVEV, per germline (reference sequence). Trimming removed 9 bases from V and 5 bases from J; junction bases left unmatched: 10. This CDR3 is 14 amino acids long. The CDR3 coding sequence is TGTGCCAGTAGCCGGACAGGGGATTACGAGACCCAGTACTTC. Protein product: CASSRTGDYETQYF.

This clonotype was counted between two and nine times. The CDR3 region is CASSPDRVAGNTIYF. Written as DNA, the CDR3 is TGTGCCAGCAGCCCGGACAGGGTGGCTGGAAACACCATATATTTT. This chain links TRBV6-1 with TRBJ1-3; TRBD1 matches at 8 bases. The germline gives CDR1 MNHNS, CDR2 SASEGT. The J segment lost 2 bases and the V segment lost 6 bases, leaving 6 bases of the junction unmatched. The CDR3 extends over 15 amino acids.

This clonotype was detected only a few times. CDR3 in amino acids: CATSMGSEETQYF. The CDR3 DNA reads TGTGCCACCAGCATGGGTTCCGAGGAGACCCAGTACTTC. The chain uses TRBV15 and TRBJ2-5; D gene unclear. Trimming pared 4 bases from V and 5 bases from J, leaving 11 bases between. The CDR3 extends over 13 amino acids. CDR1 is LNHNV and CDR2 is YYDKDF in the germline V gene (reference sequence).